This T cell receptor (beta chain) was identified during a study of blood T cell repertoires in COVID-19. Study summary: The United States, Italy and Spain supplied acute and convalescent COVID-19 samples. T cells, B-cell-depleted T cells, or PBMCs provided the cDNA or gDNA that served as material.

In the study's own analysis: Scientists estimated how many nucleated cells there were by amplifying reference gene primers. The assay was immunoSEQ multiplex PCR, and TCRdb's table has in-frame clones only and misses some. V, J and clone size are taken as reported in that table, and D and trimming were inferred from the DNA itself. The data hold 200,000 to 250,000 clones, with around 83% observed a single time. With 4 bases removed from V and 7 bases from J, the gap between germline ends came to 15 bases. The CDR3 extends over 13 amino acids. The germline gives CDR1 SGHNT, CDR2 YYREEE (reference sequence).

This chain connects TRBV5-4 to TRBJ2-7, with D possibly TRBD1 on 6 matching bases. Sequenced: peripheral blood. The clonotype comes from a woman aged 50 to 60 with COVID-19, enrolled during active disease. The CDR3 coding sequence is TGTGCCAGCAGCCCGTCGTGGGGGCCGGAGCAGTACTTC. Residues: CASSPSWGPEQYF.